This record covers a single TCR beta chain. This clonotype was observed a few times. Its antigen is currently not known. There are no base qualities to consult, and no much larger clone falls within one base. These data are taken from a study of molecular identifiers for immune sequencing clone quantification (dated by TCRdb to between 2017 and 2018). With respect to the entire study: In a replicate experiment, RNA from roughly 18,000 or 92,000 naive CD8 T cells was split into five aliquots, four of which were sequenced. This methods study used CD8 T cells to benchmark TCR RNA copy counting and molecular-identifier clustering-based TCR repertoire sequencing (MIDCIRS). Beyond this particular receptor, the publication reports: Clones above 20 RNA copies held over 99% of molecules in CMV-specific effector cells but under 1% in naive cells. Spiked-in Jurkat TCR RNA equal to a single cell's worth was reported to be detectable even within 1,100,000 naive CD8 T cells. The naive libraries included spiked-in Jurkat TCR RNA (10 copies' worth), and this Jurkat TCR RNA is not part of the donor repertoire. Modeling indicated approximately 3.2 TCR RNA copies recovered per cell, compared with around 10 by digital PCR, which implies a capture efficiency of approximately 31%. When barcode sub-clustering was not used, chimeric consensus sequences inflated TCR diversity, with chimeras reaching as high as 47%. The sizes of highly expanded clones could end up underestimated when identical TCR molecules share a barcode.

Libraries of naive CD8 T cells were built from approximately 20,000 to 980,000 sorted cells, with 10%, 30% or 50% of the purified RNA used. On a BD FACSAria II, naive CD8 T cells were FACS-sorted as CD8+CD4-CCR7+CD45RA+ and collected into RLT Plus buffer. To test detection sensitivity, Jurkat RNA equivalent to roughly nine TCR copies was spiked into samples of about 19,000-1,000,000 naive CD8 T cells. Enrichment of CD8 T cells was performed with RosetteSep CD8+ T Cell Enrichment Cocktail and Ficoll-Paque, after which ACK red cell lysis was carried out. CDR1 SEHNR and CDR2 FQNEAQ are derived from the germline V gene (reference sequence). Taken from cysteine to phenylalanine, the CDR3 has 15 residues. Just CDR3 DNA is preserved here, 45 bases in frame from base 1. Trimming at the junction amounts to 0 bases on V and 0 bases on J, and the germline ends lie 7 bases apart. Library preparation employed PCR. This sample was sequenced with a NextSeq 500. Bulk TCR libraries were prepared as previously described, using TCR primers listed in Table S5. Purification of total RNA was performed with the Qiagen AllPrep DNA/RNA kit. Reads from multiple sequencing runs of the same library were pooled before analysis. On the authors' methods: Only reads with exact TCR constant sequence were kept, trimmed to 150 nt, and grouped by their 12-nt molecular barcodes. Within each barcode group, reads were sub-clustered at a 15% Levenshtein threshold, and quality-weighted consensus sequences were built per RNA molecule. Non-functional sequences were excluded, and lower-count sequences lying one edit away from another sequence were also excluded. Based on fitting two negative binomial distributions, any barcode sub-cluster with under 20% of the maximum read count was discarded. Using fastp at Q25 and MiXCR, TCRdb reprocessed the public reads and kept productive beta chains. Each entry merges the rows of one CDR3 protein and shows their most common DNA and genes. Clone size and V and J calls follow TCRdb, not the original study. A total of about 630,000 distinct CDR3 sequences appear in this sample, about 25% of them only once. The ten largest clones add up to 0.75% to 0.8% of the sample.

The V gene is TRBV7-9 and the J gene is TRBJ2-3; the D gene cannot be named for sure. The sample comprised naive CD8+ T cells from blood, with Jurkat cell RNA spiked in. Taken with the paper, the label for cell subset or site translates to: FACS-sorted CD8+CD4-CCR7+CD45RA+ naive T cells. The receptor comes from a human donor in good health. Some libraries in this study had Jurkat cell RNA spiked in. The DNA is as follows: TGTGCCAGCAGCTTAGCCTTGGGCAGCACAGATACGCAGTATTTT. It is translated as CASSLALGSTDTQYF.